This is a list of T cell receptor beta chains from one sample in a study of CD8+CD57+ T cells in acquired aplastic anemia. TCRdb processed the reads anew with MiXCR; each CDR3 protein has one entry. The sample holds about 160,000 distinct CDR3 sequences, 70% to 80% seen once. The sequenced sample consisted of sorted CD4+, CD8+, or CD8+CD57+ T cells (not recorded which) from PBMCs. Receptor source: a human donor with aplastic anemia. The CDR3 runs from the conserved cysteine through the conserved F or W. Each record gives: clone size, V gene, J gene, D gene, CDR3 protein, CDR3 DNA. D genes are given only for firm matches. A row's size may be missing; if present it is once, few, many or a size class.

>NA|TRBV4-1|TRBJ1-5|TRBD1
CASSLSGQGNQPQHF
TGCGCCAGCAGCCTTTCAGGACAGGGGAATCAGCCCCAGCATTTT
>NA|TRBV20-1|TRBJ1-3|TRBD1
CSATPLPTGSTGITIYF
TGCAGTGCTACACCTTTACCGACAGGGTCAACTGGAATCACCATATATTTT
>NA|TRBV20-1|TRBJ2-7|TRBD1
CSARDGGRGSYEQYF
TGCAGTGCTAGAGATGGTGGCAGGGGGTCCTACGAGCAGTACTTC
>NA|TRBV7-9|TRBJ2-7|TRBD1
CASTLLTGFSYEQYF
TGTGCCAGCACCCTACTGACAGGGTTCTCCTACGAGCAGTACTTC
>NA|TRBV20-1|TRBJ1-5|TRBD1
CSARETGDGNQPQHF
TGCAGTGCTAGAGAGACAGGGGATGGAAATCAGCCCCAGCATTTT
>NA|TRBV5-6|TRBJ1-2|NA
CASSLAQPNYGYTF
TGTGCCAGCAGCTTGGCTCAGCCTAACTATGGCTACACCTTC
>NA|TRBV24-1|TRBJ1-5|NA
CATSDSRLGVSNQPQHF
TGTGCCACCAGTGATTCACGGTTGGGTGTGAGCAATCAGCCCCAGCATTTT
>NA|TRBV29-1|TRBJ2-5|NA
CSVGRVETQYF
TGCAGCGTTGGGAGGGTTGAGACCCAGTACTTC
>NA|TRBV19|TRBJ2-1|NA
CASSIGGLEQFF
TGTGCCAGTAGTATCGGGGGACTTGAGCAGTTCTTC
>NA|TRBV15|TRBJ1-5|NA
CATSRDEGPNQPQHF
TGTGCCACCAGCAGAGATGAGGGGCCCAATCAGCCCCAGCATTTT
>few|TRBV7-9|TRBJ1-1|TRBD1
CASSLQTGLRLAEAFF
TGTGCCAGCAGCTTGCAGACAGGGTTGCGGCTGGCTGAAGCTTTCTTT
>NA|TRBV10-1|TRBJ2-5|TRBD1
CASHDRVRGQETQYF
TGCGCCAGCCACGACAGAGTGAGGGGGCAGGAGACCCAGTACTTC
>NA|TRBV12-3/TRBV12-4|TRBJ2-7|TRBD2
CASSLEWRGGYEQYF
TGTGCCAGCAGTTTAGAGTGGCGGGGGGGCTACGAGCAGTACTTC
>NA|TRBV3-2|TRBJ2-3|NA
CASSQGWGPADTQYF
TGTGCCAGCAGCCAAGGGTGGGGGCCAGCAGATACGCAGTATTTT
>NA|TRBV19|TRBJ2-7|NA
CASSTQTGWASEQYF
TGTGCCAGTAGTACTCAGACAGGTTGGGCTTCCGAGCAGTACTTC
>NA|TRBV9|TRBJ2-1|TRBD2
CASGPPGGSSYNEQFF
TGTGCTAGTGGCCCCCCGGGGGGAAGCTCCTACAATGAGCAGTTCTTC
>NA|TRBV9|TRBJ2-7|NA
CASSVGGQRSGVSSYEQYF
TGTGCCAGCAGCGTAGGGGGACAACGCAGCGGGGTGAGTTCCTACGAGCAGTACTTC
>once|TRBV2|TRBJ1-4|NA
CASSEAPSELFF
TGTGCCAGCAGTGAAGCTCCATCAGAACTGTTTTTT
>once|TRBV24-1|TRBJ2-7|NA
CATSDPKGEQYF
TGTGCCACCAGTGATCCAAAAGGCGAGCAGTACTTC
>NA|TRBV7-9|TRBJ2-3|NA
CASSPISVRPGSTDTQYF
TGTGCCAGCAGCCCCATATCCGTCAGACCCGGAAGCACAGATACGCAGTATTTT